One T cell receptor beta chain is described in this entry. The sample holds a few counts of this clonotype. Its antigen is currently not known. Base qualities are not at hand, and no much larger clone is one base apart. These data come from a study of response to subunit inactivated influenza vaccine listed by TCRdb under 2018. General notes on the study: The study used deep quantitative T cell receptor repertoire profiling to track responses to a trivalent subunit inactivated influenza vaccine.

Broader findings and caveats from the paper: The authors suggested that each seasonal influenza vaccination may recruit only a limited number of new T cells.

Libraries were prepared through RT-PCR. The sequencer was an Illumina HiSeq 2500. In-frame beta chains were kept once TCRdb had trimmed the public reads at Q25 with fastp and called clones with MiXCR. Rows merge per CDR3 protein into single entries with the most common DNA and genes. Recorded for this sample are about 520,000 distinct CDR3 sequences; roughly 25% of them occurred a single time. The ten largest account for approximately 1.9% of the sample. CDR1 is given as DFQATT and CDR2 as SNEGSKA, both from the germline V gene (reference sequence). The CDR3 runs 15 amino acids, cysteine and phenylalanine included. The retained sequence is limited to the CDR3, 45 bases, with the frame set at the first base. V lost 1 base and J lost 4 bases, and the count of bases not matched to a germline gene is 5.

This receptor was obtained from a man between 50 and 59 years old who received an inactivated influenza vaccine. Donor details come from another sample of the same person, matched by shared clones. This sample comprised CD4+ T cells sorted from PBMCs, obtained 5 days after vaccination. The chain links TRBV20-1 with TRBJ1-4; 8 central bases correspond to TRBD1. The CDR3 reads CSARAADRGNEKLFF. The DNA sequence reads TGCAGTGCTAGAGCGGCCGACAGGGGTAATGAAAAACTGTTTTTT.